This T cell receptor beta chain emerged from a study of T cell responses to AZD1222 COVID-19 vaccine. The CDR3 is 16 residues long. The germline V and J ends were trimmed by 4 bases and 3 bases, with 19 bases remaining between them. Germline V gene sequence: CDR1 MNHNS, CDR2 SASEGT. Study findings and constraints: Most donors were white British, females outnumbered males, and clonal diversity was possibly underestimated. Repertoire sampling happened only post peak T cell response. Reportedly, nearly half of unique spike TCRs recognized epitopes outside B.1.351/B.1.1.7 mutations.

Profiled with immunoSEQ multiplex PCR; TCRdb holds only in-frame clones, not every one. The sample carries under 200,000 clones, 85% to 95% recorded once. To note about this clone: Its antigen remains unidentified.

The J gene is TRBJ2-7, the V gene TRBV6-1; D remains ambiguous. The sample was peripheral blood, taken on day 0 of AZD1222 vaccination. The receptor's source is an adult in good health. The CDR3: CASSVPNWRLRYEQYF. In DNA form, the CDR3 reads TGTGCCAGCAGTGTCCCCAACTGGCGGCTACGCTACGAGCAGTACTTC.